These 15 T cell receptor beta chains share one sample of origin, sequenced in a study of CD8 T cells in ankylosing spondylitis. Overall study results and limits: For ankylosing spondylitis blood, a TCR beta motif of 7 to 9 highly homologous variants appeared characteristic.

TCRdb itself ran the 5' RACE reads through MiXCR, one entry per CDR3 protein. The data hold fewer than 500,000 distinct CDR3 sequences, with 20% to 25% observed a single time. These receptors' antigens are unknown. The source material was blood, either unsorted or a sorted T cell fraction (not recorded which). All receptors derive from a male donor with ankylosing spondylitis.

The chain recombines TRBV20-1 with TRBJ2-7; 8 positions match TRBD2. This CDR3 is 16 amino acids long. The trim removed 3 bases at V and 2 bases at J, leaving 12 bases unmatched. CDR1 is DFQATT and CDR2 is SNEGSKA in the germline V gene (reference sequence). CDR3 in amino acids: CSARIYRVAGTYEQYF. In DNA form, the CDR3 reads TGCAGTGCTAGGATCTACAGGGTAGCGGGAACCTACGAGCAGTACTTC.

This clonotype was observed at least ten times. The chain recombines TRBV12-3 or TRBV12-4 with TRBJ2-7, with D possibly being TRBD2 (5 bases). The CDR3 has 14 residues. V gave up 0 bases and J gave up 4 bases, with 10 bases separating them. CDR3 DNA sequence: TGTGCCAGCAGTTTAGCGCTGGTAGCGTACGAGCAGTACTTC. Protein product: CASSLALVAYEQYF.

A few counts support this clonotype. The chain is built from TRBV5-1 and TRBJ2-1; D possibly corresponds to TRBD2 (6 bases). V lost 0 bases to trimming and J lost 4 bases, with 14 bases between them. Germline V gene data show CDR1 as SGHRS and CDR2 as YFSETQ. This CDR3 is 16 amino acids long. The CDR3 reads CASSLGMAGLYNEQFF. The CDR3 nucleotides are TGCGCCAGCAGCTTGGGAATGGCGGGGCTTTACAATGAGCAGTTCTTC.

The rearrangement links TRBV7-2 to TRBJ1-6, with a tentative D call TRBD1 (6 bases). The CDR3 loop spans 16 amino acids. Germline CDR1 SGHTA, CDR2 FQGNSA. The V gene lost 6 bases and the J gene lost 0 bases, with 12 bases spanning the gap. The CDR3 DNA follows: TGTGCCAGCAGTCAAGGACAGAGCTCCTATAATTCACCCCTCCACTTT. Amino acids: CASSQGQSSYNSPLHF.

The J gene is TRBJ2-5, the V gene TRBV5-1; 10 positions match TRBD1. CDR1 SGHRS and CDR2 YFSETQ come from the germline V gene. This CDR3 region has 14 residues. Trimming cost V 5 bases and J 5 bases; bases outside gene matches: 6. The CDR3 nucleotides are TGCGCCAGCAGACAAGGACAGGGGGTTGAGACCCAGTACTTC. Amino acids: CASRQGQGVETQYF.

V gene TRBV7-9 combines with J gene TRBJ2-5, with 8 bases aligning to TRBD2. V dropped 5 bases and J dropped 3; count of bases not matched to a gene: 11. The V gene's germline CDR1 is SEHNR and CDR2 FQNEAQ (reference sequence). CDR3 length: 16 residues. CDR3 in amino acids: CASSRSSVAGKETQYF. The CDR3 region has the DNA TGTGCCAGCAGCCGTTCTTCAGTAGCGGGAAAAGAGACCCAGTACTTC.

This chain links TRBV7-2 with TRBJ2-7; 12 nucleotides line up with TRBD2. The V gene end was trimmed by 3 bases and the J gene end by 4 bases; junction bases not matched to a gene: 10. Germline CDR1 is SGHTA and CDR2 is FQGNSA. The CDR3 is 17 amino acids. The CDR3 DNA sequence: TGTGCCAGCAGCTTCCCTAGTTCTAGCGGGAGGGCTTACGAGCAGTACTTC. This codes for CASSFPSSSGRAYEQYF.

The chain uses TRBV28 and TRBJ1-5; perhaps TRBD1 as D (6 bases). The CDR3 loop spans 16 amino acids. Germline V CDR1 and CDR2: MDHEN, SYDVKM. V was clipped by 3 bases and J by 2 bases, with 14 bases between them. As DNA, the CDR3 is TGTGCCAGCAGTTTTGGGGGCAGGCAGGGCAATCAGCCCCAGCATTTT. As protein: CASSFGGRQGNQPQHF. Full variable domain (missing parts from reference TRBV28 and TRBJ1-5): DVKVTQSSRYLVKRTGEKVFLECVQDMDHENMFWYRQDPGLGLRLIYFSYDVKMKEKGDIPEGYSVSREKKERFSLILESASTNQTSMYLCASSFGGRQGNQPQHFGDGTRLSIL.

This clonotype was seen only a few times. This chain links TRBV29-1 with TRBJ2-7; 11 bases match TRBD2. This CDR3 has 14 residues. CDR1 and CDR2 from the germline V gene are SQVTM and ANQGSEA. V lost 6 bases to trimming and J lost 2 bases; unmatched junction nucleotides: 6. The DNA for the CDR3 is TGCAGCGTGGGGGGGACTAGCGGCGCCTACGAGCAGTACTTC. Protein: CSVGGTSGAYEQYF.

This chain uses TRBV10-3 with TRBJ2-5, with unresolved D. The CDR3 totals 13 residues. V shed 3 bases and J shed 0 bases, with 5 bases lying between them. The V gene's germline CDR1 is ENHRY and CDR2 SYGVKD. CDR3 nucleotides: TGTGCCATCAGTGACTGGGACCAAGAGACCCAGTACTTC. Translated, it gives CAISDWDQETQYF.

This clonotype was seen once. The rearrangement uses TRBV6-1 and TRBJ2-1; 9 nucleotides agree with TRBD2. The CDR3 contains 14 residues. Germline loops: CDR1 MNHNS, CDR2 SASEGT. With V trimmed by 9 bases and J by 7 bases, 10 bases remained unmatched. Here the CDR3 reads CASTLAGDRNEQFF. In DNA, the CDR3 is TGTGCCAGTACCTTAGCGGGAGATCGTAATGAGCAGTTCTTC.

This clonotype was detected a few times. This chain uses TRBV12-3 or TRBV12-4 with TRBJ2-7; D is possibly TRBD1 or TRBD2 (6 bases each). Trimming removed 2 bases at V and 1 base at J, with 12 bases between. There are 15 residues in the CDR3. CDR3 loop: CASSLRRGGSYEQYF. The CDR3 nucleotides read TGTGCCAGCAGTTTACGCAGGGGAGGTTCCTACGAGCAGTACTTC.

The table lists this clonotype with a count of one. The chain couples TRBV19 to TRBJ2-3; D might be TRBD1 (5 bases). The ends were cut back, 5 bases at V and 2 bases at J, with 8 bases in the middle. This CDR3 is 13 amino acids long. Germline V gene sequence: CDR1 LNHDA, CDR2 SQIVND (reference sequence). CDR3 DNA sequence: TGTGCCAGTAGTGCCAGGGCCACAGATACGCAGTATTTT. Translating it yields CASSARATDTQYF.

The CDR3 loop is CSASTDYRGSSYNEQFF. The CDR3 nucleotides read TGCAGTGCTAGTACAGATTACCGGGGAAGCTCCTACAATGAGCAGTTCTTC. The V call is TRBV20-1, the J call TRBJ2-1; tentative D call: TRBD2 (5 bases). CDR1 DFQATT and CDR2 SNEGSKA come from the germline V gene (reference sequence). CDR3 length equals 17 residues. Trimming took 3 bases from V and 0 from J, leaving 18 bases between them.

The sample holds one count of this clonotype. The CDR3 DNA sequence: TGTGCCAGCAGCTTCGAACTAGCGGGAGGGCTTGGTGAGCAGTTCTTC. It is translated as CASSFELAGGLGEQFF. The chain carries TRBV11-2 and TRBJ2-1; the match to TRBD2 covers 13 bases. This CDR3 region has 16 residues. V dropped 3 bases and J dropped 9; count of bases not matched to a gene: 8. CDR1 SGHAT and CDR2 FQNNGV come from the germline V gene.